This is a list of T cell receptor beta chains from one sample in a study of blood T cell repertoires in COVID-19. Repertoires were generated with immunoSEQ multiplex PCR, while TCRdb's copy carries only in-frame clones and drops some. This repertoire shows around 63,000 clones, around 87% found once; its top ten account for approximately 20%. What was sequenced was peripheral blood. Source of these receptors: a woman aged 55-70 years with COVID-19, enrolled during active disease. Both conserved end residues are part of each CDR3. D genes are given only for firm matches. Expanded clones are given a class, and other clones once, few, many or no size at all.

DNA: TGTGCCAGCAGCTTAACACTAGCGGAGTACAATGAGCAGTTCTTC; CDR3: CASSLTLAEYNEQFF; V: TRBV7-3; J: TRBJ2-1; D: TRBD2; size: -
DNA: TGTGCCAGCAGCACGACAGGGCTCGCGCTGTTTTTT; CDR3: CASSTTGLALFF; V: TRBV7-2; J: TRBJ2-2; D: TRBD1; size: -
DNA: TGCGCCAGCAGTGAGGCCCGCGGCGGGCCTGCAGATACGCAGTATTTT; CDR3: CASSEARGGPADTQYF; V: TRBV10-1; J: TRBJ2-3; D: -; size: -
DNA: TGTGCCAGCAGTACACAGGGGGTTGAGCAGTACTTC; CDR3: CASSTQGVEQYF; V: TRBV27; J: TRBJ2-7; D: TRBD1; size: -
DNA: TGTGCCAGCAGCTTATTACGAGGAGGGAACACTGAAGCTTTCTTT; CDR3: CASSLLRGGNTEAFF; V: TRBV5-8; J: TRBJ1-1; D: -; size: -
DNA: TGCGCCAGCACCGACGGACAGGGAGCCTCCTACGAGCAGTACTTC; CDR3: CASTDGQGASYEQYF; V: TRBV10-1; J: TRBJ2-7; D: TRBD1; size: -
DNA: TGTGCCAGTAGTATCCCAGCGGGGTACACCTTC; CDR3: CASSIPAGYTF; V: TRBV19; J: TRBJ1-2; D: -; size: once
DNA: TGTGCCAGCAGCAACCTACTAGAGAACACCGGGGAGCTGTTTTTT; CDR3: CASSNLLENTGELFF; V: TRBV9; J: TRBJ2-2; D: -; size: once
DNA: TGTGCCTGGAGAGGGGGACCTCGGGCGGCTGAAGCTTTCTTT; CDR3: CAWRGGPRAAEAFF; V: TRBV30; J: TRBJ1-1; D: -; size: few
DNA: TGTGCCAGCAAGCAGGGTCCCTACGAGCAGTACTTC; CDR3: CASKQGPYEQYF; V: TRBV25-1; J: TRBJ2-7; D: -; size: once
DNA: TGTGCCAGCAGCCTCGACAGGGGAAGACACAATGAGCAGTTCTTC; CDR3: CASSLDRGRHNEQFF; V: TRBV6-4; J: TRBJ2-1; D: TRBD1; size: -
DNA: TGTGCCTGGCACAGGGGTAGCTTAGCCTACGAGCAGTACTTC; CDR3: CAWHRGSLAYEQYF; V: TRBV30; J: TRBJ2-7; D: TRBD1; size: -
DNA: TGTGCCAGCAGCAGGGGACAGGGGTTGGAAGCTTTCTTT; CDR3: CASSRGQGLEAFF; V: TRBV3-1/TRBV3-2; J: TRBJ1-1; D: TRBD1; size: -
DNA: TGTGCCAGCAGCTTCGACAGGAGTAGCATGAACACTGAAGCTTTCTTT; CDR3: CASSFDRSSMNTEAFF; V: TRBV7-9; J: TRBJ1-1; D: -; size: -
DNA: TGCAGTGTAAGGAGGGAGACCCAGTACTTC; CDR3: CSVRRETQYF; V: TRBV20-1; J: TRBJ2-5; D: -; size: -
DNA: TGTGCCAGCAGTGGAAACTTAGGACAGGGCGGGGAGAATCAGCCCCAGCATTTT; CDR3: CASSGNLGQGGENQPQHF; V: TRBV6-2/TRBV6-3; J: TRBJ1-5; D: TRBD1; size: -
DNA: TGTGCCAGCAGATTGGACAGGGCCTACGAGCAGTACTTC; CDR3: CASRLDRAYEQYF; V: TRBV2; J: TRBJ2-7; D: TRBD1; size: -
DNA: TGCGCCAGCGGGGAAGGGGATTATGGCTACACCTTC; CDR3: CASGEGDYGYTF; V: TRBV5-1; J: TRBJ1-2; D: -; size: few
DNA: TGTGCCAGAAGTAGTCTGAGGAACACTGAAGCTTTCTTT; CDR3: CARSSLRNTEAFF; V: TRBV2; J: TRBJ1-1; D: -; size: -
DNA: TGTGCCAGCAGCTATGTGAGACCAGGCGTCACTGAAGCTTTCTTT; CDR3: CASSYVRPGVTEAFF; V: TRBV13; J: TRBJ1-1; D: -; size: -
DNA: TGCGCCAGCAGCCAAGATCCGAGGTCCCGCTATGGCTACACCTTC; CDR3: CASSQDPRSRYGYTF; V: TRBV4-3; J: TRBJ1-2; D: -; size: -
DNA: TGCGCCAGCAGCCAGGAGGGCCCGAACACTGAAGCTTTCTTT; CDR3: CASSQEGPNTEAFF; V: TRBV4-1; J: TRBJ1-1; D: -; size: -
DNA: TGTGCCAGCAGCCAAGGGGGACAGAAAGAGACCCAGTACTTC; CDR3: CASSQGGQKETQYF; V: TRBV3-1/TRBV3-2; J: TRBJ2-5; D: TRBD1; size: -
DNA: TGTGCCAGCTCACAACAAGGACAGGGGACGCTCACTGAAGCTTTCTTT; CDR3: CASSQQGQGTLTEAFF; V: TRBV18; J: TRBJ1-1; D: TRBD1; size: -
DNA: TGTGCCAGCAGTTGGTCCCAAGGGGGCCCTAATGAAAAACTGTTTTTT; CDR3: CASSWSQGGPNEKLFF; V: TRBV27; J: TRBJ1-4; D: TRBD1; size: -
DNA: TGCGCCAGCAGCCCGAGACTTCAGGAGGCTAGCTCCTATAATTCACCCCTCCACTTT; CDR3: CASSPRLQEASSYNSPLHF; V: TRBV5-1; J: TRBJ1-6; D: -; size: -
DNA: TGCGCCAGCAGCCAAGAGGGGCAGGACGAGCAGTACTTC; CDR3: CASSQEGQDEQYF; V: TRBV4-1; J: TRBJ2-7; D: -; size: -
DNA: TGTGCCACCAGCAGAGGGGGCGGCGAAAAACTGTTTTTT; CDR3: CATSRGGGEKLFF; V: TRBV15; J: TRBJ1-4; D: -; size: -
DNA: TGTGCCAGCAGCTTAGACCCAGTCAACTCCTACGAGCAGTACTTC; CDR3: CASSLDPVNSYEQYF; V: TRBV7-9; J: TRBJ2-7; D: -; size: -
DNA: TGCAGCGTTGAAGAAGGGACAGGGATACTTTACAATGAGCAGTTCTTC; CDR3: CSVEEGTGILYNEQFF; V: TRBV29-1; J: TRBJ2-1; D: TRBD1; size: -
DNA: TGTGCCAGCAGCACACGGACAATCAATGAGCAGTTCTTC; CDR3: CASSTRTINEQFF; V: TRBV14; J: TRBJ2-1; D: -; size: -
DNA: TGTGCCAGCACCAGGGGCCATAACTATGGCTACACCTTC; CDR3: CASTRGHNYGYTF; V: TRBV27; J: TRBJ1-2; D: -; size: -
DNA: TGTGCCAGCAGCATCAGGACAGGGAGAAACACCATATATTTT; CDR3: CASSIRTGRNTIYF; V: TRBV11-2; J: TRBJ1-3; D: TRBD1; size: -